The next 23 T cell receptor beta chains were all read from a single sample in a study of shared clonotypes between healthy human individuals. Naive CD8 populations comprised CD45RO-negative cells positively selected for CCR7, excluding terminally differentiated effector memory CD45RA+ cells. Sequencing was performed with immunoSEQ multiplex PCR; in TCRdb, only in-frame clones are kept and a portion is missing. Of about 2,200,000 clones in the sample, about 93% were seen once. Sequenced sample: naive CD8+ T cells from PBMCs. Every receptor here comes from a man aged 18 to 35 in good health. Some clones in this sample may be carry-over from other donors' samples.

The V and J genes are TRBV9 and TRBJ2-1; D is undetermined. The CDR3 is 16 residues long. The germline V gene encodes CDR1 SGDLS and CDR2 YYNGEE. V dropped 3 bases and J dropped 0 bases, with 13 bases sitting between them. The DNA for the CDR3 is TGTGCCAGCAGCGGGGGTAATGGGCCCTCCTACAATGAGCAGTTCTTC. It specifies CASSGGNGPSYNEQFF.

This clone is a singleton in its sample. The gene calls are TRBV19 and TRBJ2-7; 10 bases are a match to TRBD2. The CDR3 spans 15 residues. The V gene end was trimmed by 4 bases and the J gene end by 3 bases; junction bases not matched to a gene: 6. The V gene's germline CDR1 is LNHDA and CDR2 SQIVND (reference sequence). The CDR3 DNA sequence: TGTGCCAGTAGTACCCTAGCGGGAGATAACTACGAGCAGTACTTC. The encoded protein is CASSTLAGDNYEQYF. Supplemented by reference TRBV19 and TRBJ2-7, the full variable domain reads DGGITQSPKYLFRKEGQNVTLSCEQNLNHDAMYWYRQDPGQGLRLIYYSQIVNDFQKGDIAEGYSVSREKKESFPLTVTSAQKNPTAFYLCASSTLAGDNYEQYFGPGTRLTVT.

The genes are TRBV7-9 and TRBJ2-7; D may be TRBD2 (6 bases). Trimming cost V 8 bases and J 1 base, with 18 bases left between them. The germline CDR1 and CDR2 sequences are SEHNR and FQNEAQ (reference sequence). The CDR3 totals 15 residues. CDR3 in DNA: TGTGCCAGCGAGGGGCGGGACCGCAGTTCCTACGAGCAGTACTTC. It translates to CASEGRDRSSYEQYF.

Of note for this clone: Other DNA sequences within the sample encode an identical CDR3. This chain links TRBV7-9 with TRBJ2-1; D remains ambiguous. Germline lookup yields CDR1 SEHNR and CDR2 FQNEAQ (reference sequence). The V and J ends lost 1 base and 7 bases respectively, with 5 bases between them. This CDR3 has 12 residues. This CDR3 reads CASSLGSNEQFF. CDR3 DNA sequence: TGTGCCAGCAGCTTAGGTTCAAATGAGCAGTTCTTC.

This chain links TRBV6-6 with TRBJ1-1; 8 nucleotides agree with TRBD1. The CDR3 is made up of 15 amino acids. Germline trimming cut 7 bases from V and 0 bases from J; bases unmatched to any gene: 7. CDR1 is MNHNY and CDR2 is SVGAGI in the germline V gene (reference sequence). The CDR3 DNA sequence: TGTGCCAGCAATCGAGACAGGGGAATGAACACTGAAGCTTTCTTT. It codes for CASNRDRGMNTEAFF.

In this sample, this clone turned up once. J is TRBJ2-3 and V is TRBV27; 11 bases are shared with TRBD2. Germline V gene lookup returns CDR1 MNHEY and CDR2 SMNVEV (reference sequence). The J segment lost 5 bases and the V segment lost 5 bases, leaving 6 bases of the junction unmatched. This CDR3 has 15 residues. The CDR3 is CASSATSGKRDTQYF. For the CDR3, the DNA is TGTGCCAGCAGTGCGACTAGCGGGAAGCGAGATACGCAGTATTTT.

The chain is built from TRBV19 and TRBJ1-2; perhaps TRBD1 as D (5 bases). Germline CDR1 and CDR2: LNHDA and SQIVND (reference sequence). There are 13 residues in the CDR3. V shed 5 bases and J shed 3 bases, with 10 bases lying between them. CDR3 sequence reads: CASSFGTYYGYTF. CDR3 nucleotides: TGTGCCAGTAGTTTCGGGACCTACTATGGCTACACCTTC.

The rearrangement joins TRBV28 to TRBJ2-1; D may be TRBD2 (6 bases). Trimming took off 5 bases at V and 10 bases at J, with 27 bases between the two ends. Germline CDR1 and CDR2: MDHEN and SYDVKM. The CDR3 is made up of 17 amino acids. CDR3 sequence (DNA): TGTGCCAGCAGTACTGGACTATACACGGCCACGTCGGGAGAGCAGTTCTTC. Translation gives CASSTGLYTATSGEQFF.

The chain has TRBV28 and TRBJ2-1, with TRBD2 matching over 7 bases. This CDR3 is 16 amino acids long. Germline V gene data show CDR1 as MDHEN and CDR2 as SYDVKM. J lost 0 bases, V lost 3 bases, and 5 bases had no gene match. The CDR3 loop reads CASSFHGGSSYNEQFF. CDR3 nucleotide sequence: TGTGCCAGCAGTTTCCATGGCGGGAGCTCCTACAATGAGCAGTTCTTC.

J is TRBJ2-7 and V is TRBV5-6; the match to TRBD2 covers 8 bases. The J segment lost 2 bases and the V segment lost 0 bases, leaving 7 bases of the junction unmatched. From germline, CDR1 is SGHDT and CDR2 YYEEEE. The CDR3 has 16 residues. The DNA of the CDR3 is TGTGCCAGCAGCTTGGCAGGGCTAGCGGGCCCCTACGAGCAGTACTTC. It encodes CASSLAGLAGPYEQYF.

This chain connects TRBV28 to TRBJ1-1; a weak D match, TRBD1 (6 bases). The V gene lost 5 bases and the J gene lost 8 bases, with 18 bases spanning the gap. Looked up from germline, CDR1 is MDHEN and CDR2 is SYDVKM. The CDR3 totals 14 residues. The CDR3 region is CASSPPKTGTEAFF. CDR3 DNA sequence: TGTGCCAGCAGTCCCCCCAAAACAGGGACCGAAGCTTTCTTT.

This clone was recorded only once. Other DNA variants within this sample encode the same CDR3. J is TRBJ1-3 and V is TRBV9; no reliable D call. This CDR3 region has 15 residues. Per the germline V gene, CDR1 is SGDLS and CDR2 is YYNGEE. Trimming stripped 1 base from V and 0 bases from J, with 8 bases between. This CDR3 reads CASSVTGSSGNTIYF. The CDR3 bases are TGTGCCAGCAGCGTAACGGGTAGCTCTGGAAACACCATATATTTT.

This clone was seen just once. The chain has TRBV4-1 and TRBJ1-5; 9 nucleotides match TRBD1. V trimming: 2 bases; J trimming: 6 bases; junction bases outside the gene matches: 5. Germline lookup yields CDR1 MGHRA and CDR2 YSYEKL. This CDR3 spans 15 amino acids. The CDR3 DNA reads TGCGCCAGCAGCCAACGGACAGGGGATAGTCAGCCCCAGCATTTT. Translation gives CASSQRTGDSQPQHF.

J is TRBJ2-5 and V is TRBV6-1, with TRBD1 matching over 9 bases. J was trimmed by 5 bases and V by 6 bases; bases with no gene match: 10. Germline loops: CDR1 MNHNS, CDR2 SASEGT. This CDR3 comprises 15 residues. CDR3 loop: CASRSDRGWGETQYF. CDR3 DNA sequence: TGTGCCAGCAGGTCCGACAGGGGGTGGGGGGAGACCCAGTACTTC.

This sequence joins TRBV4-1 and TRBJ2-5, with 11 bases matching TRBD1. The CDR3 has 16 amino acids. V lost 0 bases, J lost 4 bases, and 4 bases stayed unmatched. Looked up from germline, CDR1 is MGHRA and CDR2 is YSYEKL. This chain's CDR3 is CASSQDHGTGGETQYF. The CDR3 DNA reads TGCGCCAGCAGCCAAGATCACGGGACAGGGGGAGAGACCCAGTACTTC.

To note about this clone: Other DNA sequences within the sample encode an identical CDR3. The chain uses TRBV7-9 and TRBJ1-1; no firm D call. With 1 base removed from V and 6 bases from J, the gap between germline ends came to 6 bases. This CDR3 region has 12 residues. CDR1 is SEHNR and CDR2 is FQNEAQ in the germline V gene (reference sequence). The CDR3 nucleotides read TGTGCCAGCAGCTTAGGGAAATCTGAAGCTTTCTTT. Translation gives CASSLGKSEAFF.

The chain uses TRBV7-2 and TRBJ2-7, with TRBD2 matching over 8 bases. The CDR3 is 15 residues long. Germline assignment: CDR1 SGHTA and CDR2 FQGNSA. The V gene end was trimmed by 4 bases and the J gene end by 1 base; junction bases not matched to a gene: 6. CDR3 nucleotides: TGTGCCAGCAGCTCCGCTAGCGGGCCATCCTACGAGCAGTACTTC. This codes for CASSSASGPSYEQYF.

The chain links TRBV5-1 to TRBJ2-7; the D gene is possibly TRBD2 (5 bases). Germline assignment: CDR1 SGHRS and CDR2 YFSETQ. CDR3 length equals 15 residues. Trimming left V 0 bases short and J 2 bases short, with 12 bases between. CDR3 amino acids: CASSLDRTAAYEQYF. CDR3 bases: TGCGCCAGCAGCTTGGATAGGACTGCCGCCTACGAGCAGTACTTC.

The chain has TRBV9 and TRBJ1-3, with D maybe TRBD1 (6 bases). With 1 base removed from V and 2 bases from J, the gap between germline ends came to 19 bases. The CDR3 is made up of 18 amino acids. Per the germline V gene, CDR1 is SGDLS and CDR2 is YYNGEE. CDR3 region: CASSVTVGRGDTGNTIYF. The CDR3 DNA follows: TGTGCCAGCAGCGTAACAGTGGGAAGGGGGGACACTGGAAACACCATATATTTT.

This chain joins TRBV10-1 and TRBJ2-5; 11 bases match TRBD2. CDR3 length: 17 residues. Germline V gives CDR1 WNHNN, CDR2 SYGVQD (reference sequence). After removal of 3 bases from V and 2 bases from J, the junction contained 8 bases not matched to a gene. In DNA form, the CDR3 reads TGCGCCAGCAGTGATAAGGGGACTAGCGGATTACAAGAGACCCAGTACTTC. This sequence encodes CASSDKGTSGLQETQYF.

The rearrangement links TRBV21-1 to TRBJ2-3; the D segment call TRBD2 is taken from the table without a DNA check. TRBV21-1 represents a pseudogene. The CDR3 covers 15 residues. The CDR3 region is CASSKRVSSADTQYF. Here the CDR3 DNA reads TGTGCCAGCAGCAAACGGGTCAGCAGCGCAGATACGCAGTATTTT.

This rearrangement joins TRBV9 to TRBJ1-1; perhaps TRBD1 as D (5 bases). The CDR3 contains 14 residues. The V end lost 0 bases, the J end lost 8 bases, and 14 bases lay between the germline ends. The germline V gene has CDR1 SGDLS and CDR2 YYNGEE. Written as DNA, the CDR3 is TGTGCCAGCAGCGTAGCTTGGCAGGGCTCCGAAGCTTTCTTT. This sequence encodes CASSVAWQGSEAFF.

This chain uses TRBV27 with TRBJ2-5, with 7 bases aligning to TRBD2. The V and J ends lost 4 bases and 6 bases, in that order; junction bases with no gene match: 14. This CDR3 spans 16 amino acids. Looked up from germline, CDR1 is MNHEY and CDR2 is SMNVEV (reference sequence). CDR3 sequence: CASSSLPGGSLKTQYF. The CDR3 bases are TGTGCCAGCAGTTCCCTTCCGGGCGGGAGTTTGAAGACCCAGTACTTC.